This TCR beta chain was sequenced in a study of cytomegalovirus exposure and HLA in healthy donors. Study results and caveats: Being productive about 90% or about 30% of the time was typical of most TCR beta V segments in an earlier analysis.

The sample holds a few counts of this clone. Its matching antigen is unknown. Both 60 Vbeta primers and 13 Jbeta primers went into the PCR. Only in-frame clones appear in the TCRdb table, and some are missing; sequencing was by immunoSEQ multiplex PCR. The data show 170,000 or so clones, approximately 80% seen once. This CDR3 has 13 amino acids. CDR1 and CDR2 (germline): MNHNY, SVGAGI (reference sequence). V gave up 2 bases and J gave up 6 bases, with 8 bases separating them. This clonotype originated in a man aged 18 to 29 in good health and CMV-seronegative. The rearrangement links TRBV6-6 to TRBJ1-5; no clear D. The source material was PBMCs. The CDR3 loop is CASSYRGSQPQHF. For the CDR3, the DNA is TGTGCCAGCAGTTACCGAGGGAGTCAGCCCCAGCATTTT.